Listed below are T cell receptor beta chains from one sample, sequenced in a study of regulatory T cells in long-lasting Graves disease. MiXCR, run by TCRdb on the multiplex PCR reads, gives a single entry per CDR3 protein. The sample contains approximately 690,000 distinct CDR3 sequences, about 32% of which appear only once. Material: peripheral blood mononuclear cells (PBMCs), obtained when the disease was refractory, from a patient treated with antithyroid drugs. These receptor sequences come from a female donor with Graves disease. Both conserved end residues are trimmed from each CDR3.

>TRBV19|TRBJ2-7
ASSTPGGLAGGEQY
>TRBV6-1|TRBJ1-2
ASRTGSSGYT
>TRBV27|TRBJ1-2
ASSRGTGGSRGYT
>TRBV7-2|TRBJ2-7
ASSFQGQGTYEQY
>TRBV28|TRBJ1-1
ASTLWGVNTEAF
>TRBV30|TRBJ2-7
AWSKGTNYEQY
>TRBV5-5|TRBJ2-3
ASSYTGVPPDTQY
>TRBV20-1|TRBJ1-1
SARLNTEAF
>TRBV5-1|TRBJ1-1
ASSPSSRTGDTEAF
>TRBV6-1|TRBJ1-1
ASKEGRNTEAF